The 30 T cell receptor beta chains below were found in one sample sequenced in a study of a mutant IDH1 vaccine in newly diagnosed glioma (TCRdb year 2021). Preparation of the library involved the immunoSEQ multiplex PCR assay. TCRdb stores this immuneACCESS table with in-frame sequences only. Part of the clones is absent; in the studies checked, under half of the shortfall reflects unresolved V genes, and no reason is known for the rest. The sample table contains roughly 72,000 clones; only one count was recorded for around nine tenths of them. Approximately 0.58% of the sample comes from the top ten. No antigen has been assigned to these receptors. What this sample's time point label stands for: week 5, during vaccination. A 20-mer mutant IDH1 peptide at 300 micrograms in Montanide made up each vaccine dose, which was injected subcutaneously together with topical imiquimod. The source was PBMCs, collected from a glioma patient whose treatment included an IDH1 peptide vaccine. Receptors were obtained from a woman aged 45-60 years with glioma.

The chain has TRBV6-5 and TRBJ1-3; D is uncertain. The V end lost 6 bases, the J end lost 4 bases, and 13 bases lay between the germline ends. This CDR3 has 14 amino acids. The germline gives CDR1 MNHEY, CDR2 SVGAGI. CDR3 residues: CASSRLRAGNTIYF. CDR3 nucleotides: TGTGCCAGCAGCCGCCTTAGGGCCGGAAACACCATATATTTT.

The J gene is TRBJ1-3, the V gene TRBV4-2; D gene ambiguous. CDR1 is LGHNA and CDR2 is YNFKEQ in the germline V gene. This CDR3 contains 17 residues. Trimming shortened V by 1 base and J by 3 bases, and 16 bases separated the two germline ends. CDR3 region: CASSQVGTKNIGNTIYF. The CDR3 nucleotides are TGTGCCAGCAGCCAAGTCGGAACAAAGAATATTGGAAACACCATATATTTT.

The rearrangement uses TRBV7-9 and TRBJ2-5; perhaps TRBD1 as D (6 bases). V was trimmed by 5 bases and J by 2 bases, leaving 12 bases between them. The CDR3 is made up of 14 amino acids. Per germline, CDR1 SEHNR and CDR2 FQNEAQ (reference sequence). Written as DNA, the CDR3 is TGTGCCAGCAGCCCGGGACACATACAAGAGACCCAGTACTTC. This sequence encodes CASSPGHIQETQYF.

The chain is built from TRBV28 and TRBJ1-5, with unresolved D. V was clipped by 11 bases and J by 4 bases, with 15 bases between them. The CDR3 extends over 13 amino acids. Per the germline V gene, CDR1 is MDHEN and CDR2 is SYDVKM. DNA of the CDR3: TGTGCCGGTCGGACGGATCCTAATCAGCCCCAGCATTTT. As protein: CAGRTDPNQPQHF.

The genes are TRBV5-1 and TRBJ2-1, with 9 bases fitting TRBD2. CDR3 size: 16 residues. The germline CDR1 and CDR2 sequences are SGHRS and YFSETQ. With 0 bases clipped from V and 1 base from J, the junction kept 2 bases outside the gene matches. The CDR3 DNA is TGCGCCAGCAGCTTGGACACTAGCGGGTCCTACAATGAGCAGTTCTTC. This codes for CASSLDTSGSYNEQFF. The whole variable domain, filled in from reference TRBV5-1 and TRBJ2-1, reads KAGVTQTPRYLIKTRGQQVTLSCSPISGHRSVSWYQQTPGQGLQFLFEYFSETQRNKGNFPGRFSGRQFSNSRSEMNVSTLELGDSALYLCASSLDTSGSYNEQFFGPGTRLTVL.

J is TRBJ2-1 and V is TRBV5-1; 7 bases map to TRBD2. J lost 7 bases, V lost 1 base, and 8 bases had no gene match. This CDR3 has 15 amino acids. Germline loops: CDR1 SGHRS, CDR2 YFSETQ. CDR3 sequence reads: CASSLPSGTGNEQFF. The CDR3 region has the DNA TGCGCCAGCAGCTTGCCCAGCGGGACGGGAAATGAGCAGTTCTTC. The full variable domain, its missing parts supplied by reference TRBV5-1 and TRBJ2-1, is KAGVTQTPRYLIKTRGQQVTLSCSPISGHRSVSWYQQTPGQGLQFLFEYFSETQRNKGNFPGRFSGRQFSNSRSEMNVSTLELGDSALYLCASSLPSGTGNEQFFGPGTRLTVL.

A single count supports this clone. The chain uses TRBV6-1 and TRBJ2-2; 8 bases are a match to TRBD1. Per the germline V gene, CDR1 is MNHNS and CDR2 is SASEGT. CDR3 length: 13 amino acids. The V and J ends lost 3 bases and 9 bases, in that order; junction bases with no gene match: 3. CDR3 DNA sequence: TGTGCCAGCAGTGACAGGGGGCGTAGGGAGCTGTTTTTT. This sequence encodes CASSDRGRRELFF.

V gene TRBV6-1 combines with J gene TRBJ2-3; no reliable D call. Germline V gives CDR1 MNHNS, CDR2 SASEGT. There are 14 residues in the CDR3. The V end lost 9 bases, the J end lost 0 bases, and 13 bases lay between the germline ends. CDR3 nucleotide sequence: TGTGCCAGTCGAATCCTTGTGAGCACAGATACGCAGTATTTT. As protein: CASRILVSTDTQYF.

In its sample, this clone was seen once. This CDR3 reads CASSDRDREYF. The CDR3 DNA follows: TGTGCCAGCAGTGACCGGGACAGGGAATACTTC. The chain employs TRBV2 and TRBJ2-7; TRBD1 matches 9 bases. V shed 3 bases and J 13 bases; nucleotides not matched to a gene: 4. The CDR3 loop spans 11 amino acids. Germline V gene sequence: CDR1 SNHLY, CDR2 FYNNEI.

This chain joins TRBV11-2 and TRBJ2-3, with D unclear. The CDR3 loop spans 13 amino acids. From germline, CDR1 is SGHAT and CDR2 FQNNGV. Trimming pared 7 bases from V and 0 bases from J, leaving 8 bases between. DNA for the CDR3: TGTGCCAGCAAGAAGACTAGCACAGATACGCAGTATTTT. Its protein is CASKKTSTDTQYF.

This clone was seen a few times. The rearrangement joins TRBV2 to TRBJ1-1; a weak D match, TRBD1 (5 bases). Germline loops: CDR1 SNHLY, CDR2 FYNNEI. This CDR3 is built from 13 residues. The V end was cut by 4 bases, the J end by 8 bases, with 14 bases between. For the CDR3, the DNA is TGTGCCAGCAGTGTCGCCGGGACGCTCGAAGCTTTCTTT. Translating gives CASSVAGTLEAFF. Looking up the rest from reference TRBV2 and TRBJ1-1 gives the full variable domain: EPEVTQTPSHQVTQMGQEVILRCVPISNHLYFYWYRQILGQKVEFLVSFYNNEISEKSEIFDDQFSVERPDGSNFTLKIRSTKLEDSAMYFCASSVAGTLEAFFGQGTRLTVV.

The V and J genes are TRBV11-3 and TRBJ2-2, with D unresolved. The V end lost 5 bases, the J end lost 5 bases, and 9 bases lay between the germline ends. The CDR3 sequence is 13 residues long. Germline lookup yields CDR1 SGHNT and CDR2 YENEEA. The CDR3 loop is CASSPEGTGELFF. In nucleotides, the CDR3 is TGTGCCAGCAGCCCCGAAGGTACCGGGGAGCTGTTTTTT.

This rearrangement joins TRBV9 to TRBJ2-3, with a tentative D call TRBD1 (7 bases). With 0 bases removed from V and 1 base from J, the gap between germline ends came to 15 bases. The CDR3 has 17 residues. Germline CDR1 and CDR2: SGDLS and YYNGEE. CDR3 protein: CASSVGWGDRRTDTQYF. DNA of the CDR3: TGTGCCAGCAGCGTAGGGTGGGGGGACAGACGCACAGATACGCAGTATTTT.

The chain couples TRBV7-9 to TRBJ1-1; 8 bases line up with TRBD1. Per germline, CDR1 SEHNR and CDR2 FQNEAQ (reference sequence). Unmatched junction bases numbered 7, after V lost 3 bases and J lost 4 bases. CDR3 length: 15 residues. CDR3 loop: CASSLTGAGATEAFF. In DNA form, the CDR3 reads TGTGCCAGCAGCTTGACAGGGGCAGGGGCCACTGAAGCTTTCTTT.

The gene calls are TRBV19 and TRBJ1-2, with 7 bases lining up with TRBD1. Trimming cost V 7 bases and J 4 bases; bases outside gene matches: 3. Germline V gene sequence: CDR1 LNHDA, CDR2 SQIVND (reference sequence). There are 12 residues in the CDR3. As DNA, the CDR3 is TGTGCCAGTACGGACAGGACCTATGGCTACACCTTC. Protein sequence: CASTDRTYGYTF.

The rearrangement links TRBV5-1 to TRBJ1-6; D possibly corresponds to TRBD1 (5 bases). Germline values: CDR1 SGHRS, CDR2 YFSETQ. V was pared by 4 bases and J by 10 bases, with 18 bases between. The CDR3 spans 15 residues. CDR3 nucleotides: TGCGCCAGCAGCCCGGGGGTAGGAGTTCGATCACCCCTCCACTTT. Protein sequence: CASSPGVGVRSPLHF.

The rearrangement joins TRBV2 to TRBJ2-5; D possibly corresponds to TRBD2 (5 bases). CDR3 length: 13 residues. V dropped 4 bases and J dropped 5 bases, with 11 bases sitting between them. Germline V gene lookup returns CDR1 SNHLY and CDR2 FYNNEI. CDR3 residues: CASSGRSGETQYF. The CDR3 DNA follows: TGTGCCAGCAGTGGACGATCGGGGGAGACCCAGTACTTC.

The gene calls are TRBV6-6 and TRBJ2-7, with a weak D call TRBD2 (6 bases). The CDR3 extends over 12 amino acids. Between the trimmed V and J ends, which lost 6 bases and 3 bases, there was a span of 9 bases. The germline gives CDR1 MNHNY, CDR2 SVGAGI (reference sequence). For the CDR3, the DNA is TGTGCCAGCAGAACCGGGGGCTACGAGCAGTACTTC. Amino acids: CASRTGGYEQYF.

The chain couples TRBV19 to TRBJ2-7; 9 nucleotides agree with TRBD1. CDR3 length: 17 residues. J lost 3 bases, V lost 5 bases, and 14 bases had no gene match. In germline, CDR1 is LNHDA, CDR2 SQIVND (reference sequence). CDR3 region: CASSSLPGQGGGYEQYF. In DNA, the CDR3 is TGTGCCAGTAGTTCCTTACCGGGACAGGGTGGTGGCTACGAGCAGTACTTC.

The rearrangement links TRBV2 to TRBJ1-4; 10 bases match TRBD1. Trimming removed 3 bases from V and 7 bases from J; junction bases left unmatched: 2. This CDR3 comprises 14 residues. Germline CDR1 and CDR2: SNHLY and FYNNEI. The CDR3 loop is CASSDRQGAEKLFF. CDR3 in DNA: TGTGCCAGCAGTGATAGACAGGGGGCTGAAAAACTGTTTTTT.

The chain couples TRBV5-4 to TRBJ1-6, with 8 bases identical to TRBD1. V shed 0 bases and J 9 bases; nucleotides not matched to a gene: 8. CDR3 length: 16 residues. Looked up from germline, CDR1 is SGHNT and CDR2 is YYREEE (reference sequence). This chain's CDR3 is CASSLAGQGGFSPLHF. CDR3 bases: TGTGCCAGCAGCTTGGCCGGACAGGGAGGGTTTTCACCCCTCCACTTT.

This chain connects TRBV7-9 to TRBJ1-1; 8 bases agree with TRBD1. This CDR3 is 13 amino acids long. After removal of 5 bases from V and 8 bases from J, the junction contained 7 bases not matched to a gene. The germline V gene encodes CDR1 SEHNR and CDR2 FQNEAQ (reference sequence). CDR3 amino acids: CASSQLWDREAFF. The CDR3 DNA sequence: TGTGCCAGCAGCCAGCTGTGGGACAGGGAAGCTTTCTTT. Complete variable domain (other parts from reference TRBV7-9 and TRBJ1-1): DTGVSQNPRHKITKRGQNVTFRCDPISEHNRLYWYRQTLGQGPEFLTYFQNEAQLEKSRLLSDRFSAERPKGSFSTLEIQRTEQGDSAMYLCASSQLWDREAFFGQGTRLTVV.

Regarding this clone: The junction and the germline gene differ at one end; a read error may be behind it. In DNA, the CDR3 is TGTGCCAGCAGCTCCCTTTTGGGGGCGAAGAATCAGCCTCAGCATTTT. It specifies CASSSLLGAKNQPQHF. This sequence joins TRBV28 and TRBJ1-5; tentatively, D is TRBD1 (6 bases). This CDR3 has 16 residues. Germline V gene sequence: CDR1 MDHEN, CDR2 SYDVKM.

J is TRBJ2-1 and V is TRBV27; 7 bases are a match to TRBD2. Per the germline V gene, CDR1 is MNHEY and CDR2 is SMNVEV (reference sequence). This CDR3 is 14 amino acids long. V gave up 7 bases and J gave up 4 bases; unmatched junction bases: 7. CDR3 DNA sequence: TGTGCCAGCACACCAGACGGGGGGTACAATGAGCAGTTCTTC. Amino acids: CASTPDGGYNEQFF.

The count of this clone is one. CDR3 amino acids: CASSRGTASSYNEQFF. For the CDR3, the DNA is TGTGCCAGCAGCCGCGGAACGGCAAGCTCCTACAATGAGCAGTTCTTC. The J gene is TRBJ2-1, the V gene TRBV14; no clear D. The CDR3 spans 16 residues. The ends were cut back, 4 bases at V and 0 bases at J, with 13 bases in the middle. CDR1 and CDR2 (germline): SGHDN, FVKESK.

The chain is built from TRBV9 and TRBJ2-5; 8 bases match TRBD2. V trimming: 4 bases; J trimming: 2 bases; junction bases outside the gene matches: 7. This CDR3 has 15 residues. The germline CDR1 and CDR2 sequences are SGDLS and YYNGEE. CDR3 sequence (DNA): TGTGCCAGCAGCCCCATGACTAGCGATCAAGAGACCCAGTACTTC. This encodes CASSPMTSDQETQYF. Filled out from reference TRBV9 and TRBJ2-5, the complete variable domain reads DSGVTQTPKHLITATGQRVTLRCSPRSGDLSVYWYQQSLDQGLQFLIQYYNGEERAKGNILERFSAQQFPDLHSELNLSSLELGDSALYFCASSPMTSDQETQYFGPGTRLLVL.

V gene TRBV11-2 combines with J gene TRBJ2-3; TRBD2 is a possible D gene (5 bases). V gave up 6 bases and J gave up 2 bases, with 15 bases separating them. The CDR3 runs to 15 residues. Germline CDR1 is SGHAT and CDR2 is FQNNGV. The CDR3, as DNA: TGTGCCAGCAGTTGGAGACTGCGGGCCACAGATACGCAGTATTTT. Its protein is CASSWRLRATDTQYF.

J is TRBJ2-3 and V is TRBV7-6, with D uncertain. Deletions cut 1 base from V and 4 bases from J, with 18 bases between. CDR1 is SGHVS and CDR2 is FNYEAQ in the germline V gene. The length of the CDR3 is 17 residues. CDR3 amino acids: CASSLVEQRAFADTQYF. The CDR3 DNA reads TGTGCCAGCAGCTTAGTGGAACAGCGAGCATTTGCAGATACGCAGTATTTT.

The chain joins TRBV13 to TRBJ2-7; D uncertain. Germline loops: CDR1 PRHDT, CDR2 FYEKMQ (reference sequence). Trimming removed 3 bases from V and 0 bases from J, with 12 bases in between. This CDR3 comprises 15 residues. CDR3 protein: CASSFTGPSSYEQYF. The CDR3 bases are TGTGCCAGCAGCTTTACCGGACCTTCCTCCTACGAGCAGTACTTC.

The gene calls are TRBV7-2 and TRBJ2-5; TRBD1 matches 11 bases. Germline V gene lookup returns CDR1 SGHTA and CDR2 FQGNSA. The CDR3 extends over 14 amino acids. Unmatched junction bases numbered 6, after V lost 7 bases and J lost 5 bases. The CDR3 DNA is TGTGCCAGCATCAAGGACAGGGGGCGTGAGACCCAGTACTTC. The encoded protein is CASIKDRGRETQYF.